The next 5 T cell receptor beta chains were all read from a single sample in a study of early T cells in non-severe SARS-CoV-2 infection. TCRdb re-called the 5' RACE reads through MiXCR, storing one row per CDR3 protein. The top ten clones hold 10% of a sample with more than 45,000 distinct CDR3 sequences, around 14% of them seen once. Sequencing was performed on whole blood. The receptors were sampled from an adult who was a healthcare worker with PCR-confirmed SARS-CoV-2 infection or an uninfected control (not recorded which).

The rearrangement uses TRBV24-1 and TRBJ2-1; 8 bases fit TRBD2. V dropped 4 bases and J dropped 8; count of bases not matched to a gene: 6. CDR3 length equals 14 residues. Germline V gene data show CDR1 as KGHDR and CDR2 as SFDVKD. The CDR3 here is CATSESGSNDEQFF. CDR3 in DNA: TGTGCCACCAGTGAGAGCGGGAGTAACGATGAGCAGTTCTTC.

The sample holds a few counts of this clonotype. The CDR3 protein is CSEGHSYTF. CDR3 nucleotides: TGCAGCGAAGGACATTCCTACACCTTC. The chain is built from TRBV29-1 and TRBJ1-2, with D perhaps TRBD1 (5 bases). The CDR3 length is 9 residues. Germline values: CDR1 SQVTM, CDR2 ANQGSEA. V lost 7 bases, J lost 10 bases, and 10 bases lay in between.

The sample holds a few counts of this clonotype. The chain joins TRBV20-1 to TRBJ2-1, with 10 bases aligning to TRBD2. After removal of 0 bases from V and 7 bases from J, the junction contained 6 bases not matched to a gene. The germline CDR1 and CDR2 sequences are DFQATT and SNEGSKA (reference sequence). The CDR3 length is 15 residues. The CDR3 DNA reads TGCAGTGCTAGAGATCAAGCGGGAGGGCCGAATGAGCAGTTCTTC. Its protein product is CSARDQAGGPNEQFF.

This sequence joins TRBV20-1 and TRBJ2-3; 11 bases match TRBD2. This CDR3 has 15 residues. Trimming at V came to 5 bases and at J to 4 bases, leaving 8 bases not matched to a gene. Germline V gene sequence: CDR1 DFQATT, CDR2 SNEGSKA (reference sequence). CDR3 DNA: TGCAGTGCTGCGACTAGCGGGAACGGCGCAGATACGCAGTATTTT. Translating gives CSAATSGNGADTQYF.

The genes are TRBV7-9 and TRBJ2-7; 7 nucleotides line up with TRBD1. Germline V CDR1 and CDR2: SEHNR, FQNEAQ (reference sequence). J lost 3 bases, V lost 5 bases, and 7 bases had no gene match. CDR3 length: 14 amino acids. This CDR3 is CASSPRDRNYEQYF. The CDR3 DNA reads as TGTGCCAGCAGCCCCCGGGACAGAAACTACGAGCAGTACTTC.